This TCR beta chain came from a study of high-grade serous ovarian cancer treatment subgroups. Turning to the study itself: On average, 14,192 reads and 6,000 to 8,000 unique TCR beta rearrangements were obtained per sample. Findings and caveats of the study: Clonal relatedness tracked neoantigen level, and by trend copy number and mutation load. Spatial context was lost because tumors were sequenced in bulk.

Regarding this clone: Its antigen is as yet unknown.

Tumor samples were taken before definitive surgery or chemotherapy. Germline lookup yields CDR1 SGHDN and CDR2 FVKESK. The length of the CDR3 is 15 residues. Trimming took 0 bases from V and 4 from J, leaving 13 bases between them. TCRdb's copy holds only in-frame clones and misses some; the assay was immunoSEQ multiplex PCR. The table includes 500 to 600 clones, approximately 80% detected once. The sequence was obtained from a human donor with high-grade serous ovarian cancer. The chain links TRBV14 to TRBJ2-7; D remains unclear. Sequences were obtained from tumor tissue. The CDR3, as DNA: TGTGCCAGCAGCCAAGAGGAACCGGCTGAATACGAGCAGTACTTC. Translating it yields CASSQEEPAEYEQYF.